The 22 T cell receptor beta chains listed next were all sequenced from one sample in a study of CXCR3-negative and CXCR3-positive naive CD8 T cells. The libraries of TRB cDNA were prepared using 5' RACE with UMI labels. Using the 5' RACE reads, TCRdb records one entry per CDR3 protein without DNA. The sample includes fewer than 55,000 distinct CDR3 sequences. Sequencing input: naive CXCR3- CD8+ T cells from blood. Subset indicated: CD45RO-CCR7+CD27+CD95- naive CD8+ T cells lacking CXCR3 (TNR3-). The receptor set was obtained from a human donor in good health. Some clones in this sample may be carry-over from other donors' samples.

This rearrangement joins TRBV4-1 to TRBJ2-3; TCRdb names TRBD1, which stays unverified in the absence of DNA. There are 18 residues in the CDR3. Germline V gives CDR1 MGHRA, CDR2 YSYEKL. The CDR3 protein is CAISQVSWVGTASDTQYF.

J is TRBJ2-7 and V is TRBV15; checking the TCRdb D call of TRBD1 is not possible without DNA. Germline V gene data show CDR1 as LNHNV and CDR2 as YYDKDF (reference sequence). The CDR3 extends over 15 amino acids. CDR3: CATSPGQNRNYEQYF. Together with reference TRBV15 and TRBJ2-7, the CDR3 gives the full variable domain: DAMVIQNPRYQVTQFGKPVTLSCSQTLNHNVMYWYQQKSSQAPKLLFHYYDKDFNNEADTPDNFQSRRPNTSFCFLDIRSPGLGDTAMYLCATSPGQNRNYEQYFGPGTRLTVT.

The V call is TRBV5-1, the J call TRBJ2-1; TCRdb gives TRBD2 as the D gene, but with no DNA this cannot be confirmed. This CDR3 region has 18 residues. Per germline, CDR1 SGHRS and CDR2 YFSETQ. The CDR3 loop reads CASSLVIAGEGPYNEQFF.

The rearrangement uses TRBV7-6 and TRBJ2-7. This CDR3 has 13 amino acids. CDR1 SGHVS and CDR2 FNYEAQ come from the germline V gene. The CDR3 protein is CASSFANWGEQYF.

V and J are TRBV5-6 and TRBJ2-1. Looked up from germline, CDR1 is SGHDT and CDR2 is YYEEEE. This CDR3 comprises 15 residues. The CDR3 loop is CASSLGVGGYNEQFF. The complete variable domain, with remaining parts taken from reference TRBV5-6 and TRBJ2-1, reads DAGVTQSPTHLIKTRGQQVTLRCSPKSGHDTVSWYQQALGQGPQFIFQYYEEEERQRGNFPDRFSGHQFPNYSSELNVNALLLGDSALYLCASSLGVGGYNEQFFGPGTRLTVL.

This chain connects TRBV28 to TRBJ2-7. CDR3 size: 12 residues. From germline, CDR1 is MDHEN and CDR2 SYDVKM. The CDR3 reads CASSSFGYEQYF.

The V call is TRBV9, the J call TRBJ2-1; TCRdb lists TRBD1, though no DNA is available to test this call. Per the germline V gene, CDR1 is SGDLS and CDR2 is YYNGEE. The CDR3 consists of 16 residues. CDR3 protein: CASSVGKGLTYNEQFF.

This sequence joins TRBV6-5 and TRBJ2-3; the D call of TRBD2 rests on TCRdb alone, since no DNA is present to check it. Germline-derived CDR1 and CDR2 are MNHEY and SVGAGI. The CDR3 loop spans 15 amino acids. CDR3 region: CASSAGLAVTDTQYF.

The chain links TRBV3-1 to TRBJ2-2. Germline-derived CDR1 and CDR2 are LGHDT and YNNKEL (reference sequence). The CDR3 runs 15 residues. The CDR3 sequence is CASSQDGEGTGELFF.

This chain connects TRBV7-3 to TRBJ2-7. The CDR3 has 15 residues. In germline, CDR1 is SGHTA, CDR2 FQGTGA. The CDR3 sequence is CASSLRPGGSYEQYF.

This chain connects TRBV7-8 to TRBJ2-2. From germline, CDR1 is SGHVS and CDR2 FQNEAQ. The CDR3 spans 15 residues. The CDR3 spells CASSLIEVFGGELFF.

J is TRBJ1-4 and V is TRBV27. The CDR3 extends over 14 amino acids. Germline loops: CDR1 MNHEY, CDR2 SMNVEV (reference sequence). CDR3 protein: CASSFGGPSEKLFF. Using reference TRBV27 and TRBJ1-4 for the parts outside the CDR3, the full variable domain is EAQVTQNPRYLITVTGKKLTVTCSQNMNHEYMSWYRQDPGLGLRQIYYSMNVEVTDKGDVPEGYKVSRKEKRNFPLILESPSPNQTSLYFCASSFGGPSEKLFFGSGTQLSVL.

The V call is TRBV10-3, the J call TRBJ2-5; TCRdb's assignment of TRBD1 cannot be checked, as there is no DNA. CDR1 ENHRY and CDR2 SYGVKD come from the germline V gene. The CDR3 is 18 amino acids. This chain's CDR3 is CAISNLWAGAKYQETQYF.

The rearrangement joins TRBV7-9 to TRBJ2-2. This CDR3 region has 14 residues. Germline V gives CDR1 SEHNR, CDR2 FQNEAQ (reference sequence). CDR3 sequence: CASSFNLPSGELFF.

This clonotype ranks as medium-sized in terms of frequency. The chain links TRBV9 to TRBJ2-1. The CDR3 runs 13 residues. Germline assignment: CDR1 SGDLS and CDR2 YYNGEE. The CDR3 loop is CASSVSPRNEQFF.

Judged by frequency, this clonotype is medium-sized. Here the CDR3 reads CASSLGLAGGQNGELFF. The chain joins TRBV11-2 to TRBJ2-2; TCRdb calls TRBD2, which cannot be checked without DNA. The germline V gene has CDR1 SGHAT and CDR2 FQNNGV. This CDR3 has 17 residues.

The chain has TRBV29-1 and TRBJ2-3; TCRdb indicates TRBD2, and absent DNA this call remains unverified. CDR1 and CDR2 from the germline V gene are SQVTM and ANQGSEA. CDR3 size: 16 residues. The CDR3 here is CSVEEGGVWGTDTQYF.

The V gene is TRBV15, the J gene TRBJ1-1; no DNA is available, so the TRBD1 call from TCRdb remains unchecked. Germline loops: CDR1 LNHNV, CDR2 YYDKDF (reference sequence). This CDR3 contains 13 residues. The CDR3 region is CATGEPGQAEAFF.

The chain joins TRBV6-5 to TRBJ1-1; with no DNA, the TCRdb D assignment of TRBD1 cannot be verified. There are 15 residues in the CDR3. From germline, CDR1 is MNHEY and CDR2 SVGAGI. CDR3 sequence: CASSLDAGGNTEAFF.

V is TRBV5-1 and J is TRBJ2-5. This CDR3 is built from 14 residues. Germline V gene sequence: CDR1 SGHRS, CDR2 YFSETQ. CDR3 in amino acids: CASSFVSFQETQYF.

J is TRBJ2-7 and V is TRBV2. This CDR3 region has 13 residues. In germline, CDR1 is SNHLY, CDR2 FYNNEI. The CDR3 loop reads CASSPESSYEQYF.

The chain carries TRBV28 and TRBJ2-7; lacking DNA, the TRBD1 call made by TCRdb goes unchecked. CDR3 length: 14 residues. Looked up from germline, CDR1 is MDHEN and CDR2 is SYDVKM. This CDR3 reads CASSARDRDYEQYF.